This passage covers 20 T cell receptor beta chains from one sample sequenced in a study of blood T cell repertoires in COVID-19 (dated by TCRdb to 2018 to 2021). The method was the immunoSEQ multiplex PCR assay. TCRdb holds this immuneACCESS table with in-frame rearrangements only. Some clones are missing; in checked studies, unresolved V genes explain under half, and the rest has no known cause. Counted in this sample were 200,000 or so clones; 70% to 85% of them appeared once. The ten largest clonotypes hold about 6.9% of the sample. The specimen sequenced was peripheral blood. These receptors came from a human donor with acute or convalescent COVID-19. The donor label of this sample is uncertain.

V gene TRBV29-1 combines with J gene TRBJ2-3, with 8 bases lining up with TRBD1. The CDR3 totals 16 residues. Germline V lookup: CDR1 SQVTM, CDR2 ANQGSEA. Germline trimming cut 7 bases from V and 0 bases from J; bases unmatched to any gene: 12. The CDR3 loop is CSAQGAQGGSTDTQYF. In nucleotides, the CDR3 is TGCAGCGCGCAGGGGGCGCAAGGCGGGAGCACAGATACGCAGTATTTT.

This sequence joins TRBV12-3 or TRBV12-4 and TRBJ1-5; TRBD1 is a possible D gene (6 bases). This CDR3 is 13 amino acids long. Trimming took 10 bases from V and 4 from J, leaving 14 bases between them. CDR3 protein: CATLQGPNQPQHF. CDR3 coding DNA: TGTGCCACACTACAGGGCCCGAATCAGCCCCAGCATTTT.

The chain carries TRBV10-3 and TRBJ1-6; TRBD1 might be the D (6 bases). The ends were cut back, 10 bases at V and 9 bases at J, with 16 bases in the middle. CDR3 size: 13 residues. Germline loops: CDR1 ENHRY, CDR2 SYGVKD. In DNA form, the CDR3 reads TGTGCCAGCCGGCCCGAGACAGGTTCACCCCTCCACTTT. It yields the protein CASRPETGSPLHF.

This clone has only a few counts. The V call is TRBV11-3, the J call TRBJ1-5; possible D gene TRBD1, 6 bases. Germline V gene sequence: CDR1 SGHNT, CDR2 YENEEA. Trimming left V 2 bases short and J 2 bases short, with 13 bases between. The CDR3 extends over 16 amino acids. CDR3 DNA: TGTGCCAGCAGCTTATCCTACAGGGAGTGCAATCAGCCCCAGCATTTT. It translates to CASSLSYRECNQPQHF. Full variable domain (remainder filled in from reference TRBV11-3 and TRBJ1-5): EAGVVQSPRYKIIEKKQPVAFWCNPISGHNTLYWYLQNLGQGPELLIRYENEEAVDDSQLPKDRFSAERLKGVDSTLKIQPAELGDSAVYLCASSLSYRECNQPQHFGDGTRLSIL.

The genes are TRBV5-1 and TRBJ2-5; 9 bases align to TRBD1. Trimming removed 5 bases from V and 6 bases from J; junction bases left unmatched: 8. The length of the CDR3 is 14 residues. Germline values: CDR1 SGHRS, CDR2 YFSETQ. In DNA form, the CDR3 reads TGCGCCAGCAGGTCGGGACAGGGCTATCAGACCCAGTACTTC. Protein sequence: CASRSGQGYQTQYF.

The chain has TRBV30 and TRBJ1-5; D may be TRBD1 (5 bases). CDR1 and CDR2 from the germline V gene are GTSNPN and SVGIG (reference sequence). V lost 2 bases, J lost 4 bases, and 12 bases lay in between. CDR3 length: 14 residues. The CDR3 here is CAWSRDLLNQPQHF. The DNA for the CDR3 is TGTGCCTGGAGTCGGGACTTACTGAATCAGCCCCAGCATTTT. The full variable domain, rest sourced from reference TRBV30 and TRBJ1-5, is SQTIHQWPATLVQPVGSPLSLECTVEGTSNPNLYWYRQAAGRGLQLLFYSVGIGQISSEVPQNLSASRPQDRQFILSSKKLLLSDSGFYLCAWSRDLLNQPQHFGDGTRLSIL.

This clone was recorded a few times. The chain couples TRBV27 to TRBJ1-5; D possibly corresponds to TRBD1 (5 bases). Germline V gene sequence: CDR1 MNHEY, CDR2 SMNVEV (reference sequence). CDR3 length: 14 amino acids. Trimming took off 0 bases at V and 7 bases at J, with 10 bases between the two ends. CDR3 nucleotide sequence: TGTGCCAGCAGTTTATCGGGGGGGATCCAGCCCCAGCATTTT. It encodes CASSLSGGIQPQHF.

This chain joins TRBV10-3 and TRBJ2-7; D not resolved. This CDR3 spans 11 amino acids. The germline CDR1 and CDR2 sequences are ENHRY and SYGVKD. V dropped 1 base and J dropped 5 bases, with 3 bases sitting between them. In DNA, the CDR3 is TGTGCCATCAGTGAGTTCGACGAGCAGTACTTC. This gives the protein CAISEFDEQYF.

The chain links TRBV18 to TRBJ2-5; maybe TRBD2 (6 bases). The V end lost 3 bases, the J end lost 4 bases, and 12 bases lay between the germline ends. CDR1 and CDR2 (germline): KGHSH, LQKENI. CDR3 size: 14 residues. The CDR3 is CASSPGTVGETQYF. CDR3 in DNA: TGTGCCAGCTCACCTGGGACTGTCGGAGAGACCCAGTACTTC.

The chain couples TRBV29-1 to TRBJ2-7, with 9 positions matching TRBD2. The CDR3 extends over 13 amino acids. V dropped 8 bases and J dropped 3; count of bases not matched to a gene: 8. Germline values: CDR1 SQVTM, CDR2 ANQGSEA. The CDR3 nucleotides are TGCAGCTTTCAGACTAGCGGAATCTACGAGCAGTACTTC. Amino acids: CSFQTSGIYEQYF.

This clone was counted only a few times. The chain employs TRBV23-1 and TRBJ2-7, with 7 bases fitting TRBD1. TRBV23-1 is noted as an ORF with a role that remains uncertain. V dropped 4 bases and J dropped 3; count of bases not matched to a gene: 9. CDR3 length equals 15 residues. CDR3 nucleotides: TGCGCCAGCAGTCCCCACTCGACAGGGAACTACGAGCAGTACTTC. Translating it yields CASSPHSTGNYEQYF.

The rearrangement links TRBV20-1 to TRBJ2-7; no reliable D call. The CDR3 is made up of 11 amino acids. Germline values: CDR1 DFQATT, CDR2 SNEGSKA (reference sequence). Trimming stripped 5 bases from V and 7 bases from J, with 12 bases between. The CDR3 here is CSAVRGPEQYF. The CDR3 region has the DNA TGCAGTGCTGTTCGTGGCCCTGAGCAGTACTTC.

The chain combines TRBV10-1 with TRBJ2-2, with TRBD2 matching over 12 bases. Germline loops: CDR1 WNHNN, CDR2 SYGVQD (reference sequence). The CDR3 extends over 16 amino acids. V trimming: 4 bases; J trimming: 5 bases; junction bases outside the gene matches: 5. CDR3 loop: CASSVHGTSGTGELFF. Written as DNA, the CDR3 is TGCGCCAGCAGTGTTCACGGGACTAGCGGGACCGGGGAGCTGTTTTTT.

The chain has TRBV30 and TRBJ1-2, with 7 bases lining up with TRBD1. The V segment lost 0 bases and the J segment 8 bases; nucleotides outside the gene matches: 9. CDR3 length equals 14 residues. Germline V gene sequence: CDR1 GTSNPN, CDR2 SVGIG (reference sequence). Here the CDR3 reads CAWSVGGRGRGYTF. CDR3 DNA: TGTGCCTGGAGTGTAGGGGGCCGCGGAAGGGGCTACACCTTC. The full variable domain, rest sourced from reference TRBV30 and TRBJ1-2, is SQTIHQWPATLVQPVGSPLSLECTVEGTSNPNLYWYRQAAGRGLQLLFYSVGIGQISSEVPQNLSASRPQDRQFILSSKKLLLSDSGFYLCAWSVGGRGRGYTFGSGTRLTVV.

The chain combines TRBV18 with TRBJ2-1; possibly TRBD1 for D (6 bases). Germline CDR1 KGHSH, CDR2 LQKENI. Trimming removed 6 bases at V and 14 bases at J, with 14 bases between. The CDR3 is made up of 11 amino acids. The CDR3 spells CASSQGGFEFF. In DNA form, the CDR3 reads TGTGCCAGCTCCCAAGGGGGTTTTGAGTTCTTC.

V and J are TRBV9 and TRBJ1-1; the match to TRBD1 covers 9 bases. J lost 11 bases, V lost 0 bases, and 8 bases had no gene match. The CDR3 is 14 residues long. Germline-derived CDR1 and CDR2 are SGDLS and YYNGEE. The CDR3 DNA reads as TGTGCCAGCAGCGTAGGGGACAGGGTCACGGGTGCTTTCTTT. Its protein product is CASSVGDRVTGAFF. Full variable domain (outside the CDR3, taken from reference TRBV9 and TRBJ1-1): DSGVTQTPKHLITATGQRVTLRCSPRSGDLSVYWYQQSLDQGLQFLIQYYNGEERAKGNILERFSAQQFPDLHSELNLSSLELGDSALYFCASSVGDRVTGAFFGQGTRLTVV.

The CDR3 loop reads CASSRGQRTDTQYF. The CDR3 DNA sequence: TGCGCCAGCAGCCGCGGCCAGCGCACAGATACGCAGTATTTT. This chain joins TRBV5-1 and TRBJ2-3; no clear D gene. The CDR3 sequence is 14 residues long. CDR1 SGHRS and CDR2 YFSETQ come from the germline V gene. The V gene lost 4 bases and the J gene lost 1 base, with 10 bases spanning the gap. The entire variable domain, with the rest obtained from reference TRBV5-1 and TRBJ2-3, is as follows: KAGVTQTPRYLIKTRGQQVTLSCSPISGHRSVSWYQQTPGQGLQFLFEYFSETQRNKGNFPGRFSGRQFSNSRSEMNVSTLELGDSALYLCASSRGQRTDTQYFGPGTRLTVL.

The chain employs TRBV2 and TRBJ2-3, with D possibly TRBD2 on 7 matching bases. This CDR3 comprises 15 residues. Trimming removed 8 bases from V and 0 bases from J, with 15 bases in between. CDR1 and CDR2 from the germline V gene are SNHLY and FYNNEI. This CDR3 is CASGGAGASTDTQYF. The CDR3 bases are TGTGCCAGCGGGGGGGCGGGTGCTAGCACAGATACGCAGTATTTT.

In this sample, this clone turned up a few times. The same CDR3 also results from other DNA sequences found in this sample. The V gene is TRBV18, the J gene TRBJ2-7; 8 bases are a match to TRBD1. CDR1 and CDR2 from the germline V gene are KGHSH and LQKENI. Losses at the gene ends were 1 base for V and 4 bases for J; bases not matched to a gene: 3. This CDR3 is 14 amino acids long. The CDR3: CASSPRTGTYEQYF. CDR3 DNA sequence: TGTGCCAGCTCACCACGGACAGGGACGTACGAGCAGTACTTC.

This chain connects TRBV6-5 to TRBJ1-1; D remains ambiguous. The CDR3 runs to 14 residues. Germline assignment: CDR1 MNHEY and CDR2 SVGAGI. With 0 bases removed from V and 3 bases from J, the gap between germline ends came to 8 bases. In DNA, the CDR3 is TGTGCCAGCAGTTACTCGGGCCGTCACACTGAAGCTTTCTTT. It encodes CASSYSGRHTEAFF.